These 18 T cell receptor beta chains came from one sample sequenced in a study of blood T cell repertoires in COVID-19. The table came from immunoSEQ multiplex PCR; TCRdb's copy has only in-frame clones and leaves some out. This table has roughly 200,000 clones, about 88% appearing once. Sequences were obtained from PBMCs or T cells enriched from blood (not recorded which). These receptors all stem from a woman aged 40 to 50 in a cohort exposed to, infected with or recovered from COVID-19 (not recorded which).

The genes are TRBV29-1 and TRBJ2-1; D ambiguous. V shed 5 bases and J shed 9 bases, with 11 bases lying between them. Per germline, CDR1 SQVTM and CDR2 ANQGSEA. CDR3 length equals 11 residues. As DNA, the CDR3 is TGCAGCGTTCTCAAGAGGAGTGAGCAGTTCTTC. This codes for CSVLKRSEQFF.

The rearrangement links TRBV7-9 to TRBJ2-7, with TRBD2 matching 7 bases. Germline values: CDR1 SEHNR, CDR2 FQNEAQ (reference sequence). There are 14 residues in the CDR3. V lost 4 bases, J lost 4 bases, and 7 bases stayed unmatched. CDR3 protein: CASSSRTSLYEQYF. CDR3 DNA: TGTGCCAGCAGCTCCCGGACTAGTTTGTACGAGCAGTACTTC.

V is TRBV19 and J is TRBJ1-5; 7 bases fit TRBD1. The J segment lost 1 base and the V segment lost 4 bases, leaving 4 bases of the junction unmatched. Per the germline V gene, CDR1 is LNHDA and CDR2 is SQIVND (reference sequence). The CDR3 has 15 residues. The CDR3 sequence: CASSTRQGSNQPQHF. For the CDR3, the DNA is TGTGCCAGTAGTACCAGACAGGGAAGCAATCAGCCCCAGCATTTT. The full variable domain, its missing parts supplied by reference TRBV19 and TRBJ1-5, is DGGITQSPKYLFRKEGQNVTLSCEQNLNHDAMYWYRQDPGQGLRLIYYSQIVNDFQKGDIAEGYSVSREKKESFPLTVTSAQKNPTAFYLCASSTRQGSNQPQHFGDGTRLSIL.

This clone was found once. This chain connects TRBV27 to TRBJ1-6; D gene ambiguous. Deletions cut 4 bases from V and 14 bases from J, with 12 bases between. The CDR3 spans 12 residues. Germline CDR1 is MNHEY and CDR2 is SMNVEV (reference sequence). The CDR3 is CASSSSRVTLHF. In nucleotides, the CDR3 is TGTGCCAGCAGTTCGAGCCGGGTGACCCTCCACTTT.

The rearrangement links TRBV5-5 to TRBJ2-2; TRBD2 agrees at 9 bases. The CDR3 has 17 amino acids. Germline lookup yields CDR1 SGHKS and CDR2 YYEKEE (reference sequence). V shed 5 bases and J 7 bases; nucleotides not matched to a gene: 15. CDR3 bases: TGTGCCAGCAGTACCGGGGCAGCGGGAGGACGAGGCGGGGAGCTGTTTTTT. Amino acid sequence: CASSTGAAGGRGGELFF. The variable domain in full, completed from reference TRBV5-5 and TRBJ2-2, reads DAGVTQSPTHLIKTRGQQVTLRCSPISGHKSVSWYQQVLGQGPQFIFQYYEKEERGRGNFPDRFSARQFPNYSSELNVNALLLGDSALYLCASSTGAAGGRGGELFFGEGSRLTVL.

The chain combines TRBV12-3 or TRBV12-4 with TRBJ2-1, with TRBD2 matching 8 bases. CDR3 length equals 13 residues. Losses at the gene ends were 4 bases for V and 7 bases for J; bases not matched to a gene: 3. The CDR3 DNA reads as TGTGCCAGCAGTTCGAGCGGGAGTAATGAGCAGTTCTTC. Residues: CASSSSGSNEQFF.

The CDR3 DNA is TGTGCCAGCGGACTTGGGGGGGCTGGCTACACCTTC. It codes for CASGLGGAGYTF. This chain joins TRBV12-3 or TRBV12-4 and TRBJ1-2, with D possibly TRBD1 on 6 matching bases. The CDR3 has 12 residues. Trimming pared 8 bases from V and 7 bases from J, leaving 14 bases between.

The V call is TRBV4-1, the J call TRBJ2-3; 7 positions match TRBD2. This CDR3 is 17 amino acids long. Germline CDR1 reads MGHRA; CDR2 reads YSYEKL. With V trimmed by 0 bases and J by 0 bases, 6 bases remained unmatched. The CDR3 reads CASSQEGLGPSTDTQYF. Here the CDR3 DNA reads TGCGCCAGCAGCCAAGAAGGACTAGGTCCTAGCACAGATACGCAGTATTTT.

The chain is built from TRBV6-4 and TRBJ1-1; D is undetermined. Per the germline V gene, CDR1 is MRHNA and CDR2 is SNTAGT. V gave up 6 bases and J gave up 0 bases, with 8 bases separating them. This CDR3 region has 13 residues. CDR3 sequence: CASSQALNTEAFF. In nucleotides, the CDR3 is TGTGCCAGCAGCCAAGCCCTGAACACTGAAGCTTTCTTT.

The CDR3 bases are TGTGCCAGCAGTTACGATCTAACGAGGGGCTACACCTTC. This gives the protein CASSYDLTRGYTF. The gene calls are TRBV6-5 and TRBJ1-2; D not certain. The CDR3 extends over 13 amino acids. Between the trimmed V and J ends, which lost 2 bases and 8 bases, there was a span of 12 bases. In germline, CDR1 is MNHEY, CDR2 SVGAGI.

The chain carries TRBV4-1 and TRBJ2-7, with D perhaps TRBD2 (5 bases). The CDR3 consists of 15 residues. The germline V gene encodes CDR1 MGHRA and CDR2 YSYEKL. V lost 0 bases, J lost 3 bases, and 12 bases lay in between. CDR3 sequence: CASSQDPFGSYEQYF. CDR3 DNA sequence: TGCGCCAGCAGCCAAGATCCCTTTGGGAGCTACGAGCAGTACTTC.

This clone was seen only once. V usage is TRBV12-2 and J usage is TRBJ1-1. TRBV12-2 is a listed pseudogene. The CDR3 consists of 14 residues. The CDR3 bases are TGTGCAAGTCGCCCAGAACGGGAGAACACTGAAGCTTTCTTT. Amino acids: CASRPERENTEAFF.

The V gene is TRBV10-3, the J gene TRBJ1-5, with 7 positions matching TRBD1. V lost 3 bases, J lost 1 base, and 3 bases stayed unmatched. This CDR3 has 15 amino acids. Per the germline V gene, CDR1 is ENHRY and CDR2 is SYGVKD. The CDR3: CAISDRGQSNQPQHF. The CDR3 DNA sequence: TGTGCCATCAGTGATAGGGGACAGAGCAATCAGCCCCAGCATTTT.

V gene TRBV7-2 combines with J gene TRBJ2-5; weak D call: TRBD1 (6 bases). Germline values: CDR1 SGHTA, CDR2 FQGNSA. CDR3 length: 15 residues. V shed 0 bases and J shed 0 bases, with 8 bases lying between them. The CDR3 loop is CASSLAGTYQETQYF. CDR3 coding DNA: TGTGCCAGCAGCTTAGCGGGGACATACCAAGAGACCCAGTACTTC.

The chain links TRBV4-1 to TRBJ2-1; TRBD2 agrees at 10 bases. V trimming: 1 base; J trimming: 3 bases; junction bases outside the gene matches: 0. The length of the CDR3 is 15 residues. Germline CDR1 reads MGHRA; CDR2 reads YSYEKL. The CDR3 reads CASSQGTSGYNEQFF. In DNA, the CDR3 is TGCGCCAGCAGCCAAGGGACTAGCGGCTACAATGAGCAGTTCTTC.

The gene calls are TRBV11-3 and TRBJ2-7, with TRBD1 identical over 9 bases. CDR3 size: 15 residues. V trimming: 4 bases; J trimming: 4 bases; junction bases outside the gene matches: 8. CDR1 SGHNT and CDR2 YENEEA come from the germline V gene. This CDR3 reads CASSSTDRGGYEQYF. The DNA of the CDR3 is TGTGCCAGCAGCTCCACGGACAGGGGCGGGTACGAGCAGTACTTC.

This clone was picked up a small number of times. V and J are TRBV6-6 and TRBJ2-5; TRBD2 might be the D (7 bases). The CDR3 consists of 16 residues. The V end was cut by 4 bases, the J end by 2 bases, with 17 bases between. Germline CDR1 and CDR2: MNHNY and SVGAGI (reference sequence). CDR3 DNA sequence: TGTGCCAGCAGTTCAAGGGGGGGTTGGGAGCAAGAGACCCAGTACTTC. This translates into CASSSRGGWEQETQYF.

The chain links TRBV9 to TRBJ1-3; D ambiguous. The germline CDR1 and CDR2 sequences are SGDLS and YYNGEE. The length of the CDR3 is 12 residues. V was cut by 2 bases and J by 3 bases, with 3 bases left in between. CDR3 nucleotide sequence: TGTGCCAGCAGCGTTCGTGGAAACACCATATATTTT. It encodes CASSVRGNTIYF.